This TCR beta chain stems from a study of shared clonotypes between healthy human individuals. Overall study results and limits: Although depth was large, rarefaction showed that sequencing of the sorted subsets was incomplete. Clonotype sharing across four donors was observed for around 4.5% of naive CD4 clonotypes.

This clone was observed a handful of times. Its antigen remains unknown. The authors split each subset's genomic DNA evenly across several immunoSEQ plates. Only in-frame clones appear in the TCRdb table, and some are missing; sequencing was by immunoSEQ multiplex PCR. The data contain about 1 million clones, about 80% of them singletons. V was trimmed by 5 bases and J by 3 bases, leaving 17 bases between them. CDR1 and CDR2 from the germline V gene are LNHDA and SQIVND (reference sequence). This CDR3 has 15 residues. Material: memory CD4+ T cells sorted from blood. Subset meaning: CD45RA-negative fraction. The receptor comes from a man younger than 35 in good health. The V and J genes are TRBV19 and TRBJ2-7, with a tentative D call TRBD2 (6 bases). DNA for the CDR3: TGTGCCAGTAGTGCCGACTCTCTAGCGCTCTACGAGCAGTACTTC. Residues: CASSADSLALYEQYF.